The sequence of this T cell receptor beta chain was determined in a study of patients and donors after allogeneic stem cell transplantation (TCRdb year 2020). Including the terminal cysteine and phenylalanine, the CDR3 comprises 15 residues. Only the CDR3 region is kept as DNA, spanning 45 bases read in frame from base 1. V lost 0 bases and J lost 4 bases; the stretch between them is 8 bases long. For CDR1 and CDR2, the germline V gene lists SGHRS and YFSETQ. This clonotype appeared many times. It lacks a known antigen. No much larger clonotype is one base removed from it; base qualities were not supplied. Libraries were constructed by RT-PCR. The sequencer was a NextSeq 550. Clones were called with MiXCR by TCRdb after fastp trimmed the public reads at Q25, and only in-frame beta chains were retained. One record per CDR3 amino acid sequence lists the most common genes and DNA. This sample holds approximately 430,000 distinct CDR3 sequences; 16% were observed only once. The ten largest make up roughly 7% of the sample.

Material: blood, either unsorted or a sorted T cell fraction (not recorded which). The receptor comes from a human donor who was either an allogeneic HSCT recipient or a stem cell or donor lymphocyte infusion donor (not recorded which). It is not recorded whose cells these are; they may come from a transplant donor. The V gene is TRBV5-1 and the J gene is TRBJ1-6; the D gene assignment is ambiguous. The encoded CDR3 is CASSLDPDYNSPLHF. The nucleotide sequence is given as TGCGCCAGCAGCTTGGACCCGGATTATAATTCACCCCTCCACTTT.